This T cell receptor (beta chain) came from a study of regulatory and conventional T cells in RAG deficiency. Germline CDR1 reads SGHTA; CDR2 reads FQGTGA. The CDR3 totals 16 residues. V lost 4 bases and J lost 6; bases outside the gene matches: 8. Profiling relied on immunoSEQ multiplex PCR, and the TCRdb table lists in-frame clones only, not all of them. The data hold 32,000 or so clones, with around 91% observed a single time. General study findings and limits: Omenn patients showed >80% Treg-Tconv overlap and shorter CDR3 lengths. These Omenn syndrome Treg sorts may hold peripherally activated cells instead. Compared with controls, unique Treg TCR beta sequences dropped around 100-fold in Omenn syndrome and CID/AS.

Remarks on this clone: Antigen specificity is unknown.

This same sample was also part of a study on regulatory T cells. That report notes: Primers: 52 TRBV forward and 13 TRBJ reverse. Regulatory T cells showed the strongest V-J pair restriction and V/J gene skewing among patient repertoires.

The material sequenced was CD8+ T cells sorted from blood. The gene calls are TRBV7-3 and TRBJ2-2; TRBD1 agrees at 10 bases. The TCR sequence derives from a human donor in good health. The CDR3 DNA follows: TGTGCCAGCAGCTCCTATGGGGACAGGGGACCCGGGGAGCTGTTTTTT. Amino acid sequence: CASSSYGDRGPGELFF. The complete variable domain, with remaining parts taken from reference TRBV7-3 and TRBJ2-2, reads GAGVSQTPSNKVTEKGKYVELRCDPISGHTALYWYRQSLGQGPEFLIYFQGTGAADDSGLPNDRFFAVRPEGSVSTLKIQRTERGDSAVYLCASSSYGDRGPGELFFGEGSRLTVL.